These T cell receptor beta chains were read from a single sample in a study of control samples from healthy donors and cancer patients. Assay used: immunoSEQ multiplex PCR; TCRdb lists only in-frame clones, some missing. The sample has about 120,000 clones, around 92% seen once. Source material: PBMCs. The receptors shown here come from a man of 80 years or more with head and neck cancer. CDR3s leave out the opening cysteine and the closing phenylalanine or tryptophan.

V	J	CDR3
TRBV21-1	TRBJ2-2	ASSKDRSANTGELF
TRBV5-1	TRBJ2-3	ASSSRGGTSTDTQY
TRBV6-2/TRBV6-3	TRBJ2-7	ASSFLDSYEQY
TRBV10-3	TRBJ1-1	ASALGGNTEAF
TRBV9	TRBJ2-2	ASTTSVNTGELF
TRBV5-4	TRBJ2-7	ASSLEAGAKYEQY
TRBV27	TRBJ2-1	ASSFTWTVRSEQF
TRBV11-2	TRBJ2-7	ASSLLGITYEQY
TRBV29-1	TRBJ2-3	SVLSGSYGDTQY
TRBV7-7	TRBJ1-5	ASSLGARDGNQPQH
TRBV11-2	TRBJ2-2	ASSLGFTGELF
TRBV27	TRBJ2-1	ASSFGGDNEQF
TRBV9	TRBJ1-2	ASSVLAANYGYT
TRBV5-1	TRBJ1-2	ASSGTGDYGYT
TRBV5-1	TRBJ2-5	ASSSGLAAYQETQY
TRBV5-1	TRBJ2-2	ASSLGGSGELF
TRBV10-3	TRBJ2-1	AISERELAGGWSYNEQF
TRBV3-1/TRBV3-2	TRBJ2-5	ASSTRTGVNQETQY
TRBV11-2	TRBJ1-1	ASTPGGTVNTEAF
TRBV6-1	TRBJ2-7	ASSESRDSYEQY
TRBV12-3/TRBV12-4	TRBJ2-5	ASSSATETQY
TRBV5-1	TRBJ1-6	ASSLAQGTGNSPLH
TRBV30	TRBJ1-6	AWRGDRGRNSPLH
TRBV12-3/TRBV12-4	TRBJ2-1	ASSRTSGGRGF
TRBV4-1	TRBJ1-2	ASSHELGQGRPGYT
TRBV7-9	TRBJ2-5	ASSLTSTQETQY
TRBV5-1	TRBJ2-3	ASSARLSTDTQY
TRBV7-2	TRBJ1-3	ASINEGPNSGNTIY
TRBV7-9	TRBJ2-2	ASSPTGEWGELF
TRBV7-6	TRBJ2-3	ASSPGIGGTDTQY
TRBV6-5	TRBJ2-7	ASSPRRSYEQY
TRBV7-2	TRBJ2-7	ASSFPGVHEQY
TRBV10-3	TRBJ2-7	AISDIFGTSSYEQY
TRBV29-1	TRBJ2-2	SVGDRGLNTGELF
TRBV15	TRBJ1-3	ATSNYRDPGNTIY
TRBV27	TRBJ2-1	ARPGAGTDNCHNEQF
TRBV5-1	TRBJ1-2	ASSFKLTGTYGYT
TRBV4-3	TRBJ2-1	ASSQETGRRRNEQF
TRBV20-1	TRBJ2-5	SAIDFSGDQETQY
TRBV7-9	TRBJ1-2	ASSWRYYGYT
TRBV6-1	TRBJ2-1	ASSEGGADEQF
TRBV6-5	TRBJ1-1	ASSLDRIVTEAF
TRBV5-1	TRBJ2-5	ASSIESAQETQY
TRBV10-1	TRBJ1-1	ASSDGVLAF
TRBV6-5	TRBJ1-3	ASSLQGAGNTIY
TRBV5-1	TRBJ2-3	ASSRWGDTDTQY
TRBV15	TRBJ1-2	ATSRGGSLYGYT
TRBV6-5	TRBJ1-1	ASGSRRSVLTEAF
TRBV19	TRBJ2-5	ASSTTSGGRGPQY
TRBV6-6	TRBJ1-1	ASRPRGQTKSYPF
TRBV27	TRBJ2-7	ASSPRQGGEQY
TRBV5-1	TRBJ2-1	ASSSTYGTIGPNEQF
TRBV15	TRBJ1-1	ATSRRGVNTEAF
TRBV11-2	TRBJ2-5	ASSPRGLRDSGETQY
TRBV19	TRBJ1-1	ASSPGRAEAF
TRBV6-5	TRBJ1-2	ASRQSNYGYT
TRBV7-2	TRBJ1-2	ASSLMFRAGEYGYT
TRBV7-2	TRBJ2-1	ASSPFLAGGRSEQF
TRBV24-1	TRBJ2-1	ATSDPRGQDNEQF